One T cell receptor beta chain is described in this entry. Antigen: not known. This specimen belongs to a study of cytomegalovirus exposure and HLA in healthy donors. Notes on the study in general: Within an earlier analysis, most TCR beta V segments proved productive either about 87% or about 30% of the time. Some highly shared sequence variants likely arose as a pipeline artifact. In a later analysis, parvovirus B19, influenza, CMV and Epstein-Barr virus appeared linked to several top co-occurrence clusters.

Vbeta (60) and Jbeta (13) primers were used in the PCR. TCRdb keeps only in-frame clones here, not all; method: immunoSEQ multiplex PCR. The sample has some 130,000 clones, 80% seen once. Material for sequencing was PBMCs. The source of this sequence is a man aged 25-40 years in good health and CMV-seronegative.

CDR3 loop: CASSEGTSSYNEQFF. The CDR3 DNA reads TGTGCCAGCAGTGAGGGGACTAGCTCCTACAATGAGCAGTTCTTC. The rearrangement joins TRBV6-4 to TRBJ2-1; 8 bases map to TRBD2. CDR3 length: 15 residues. The V gene's germline CDR1 is MRHNA and CDR2 SNTAGT. V trimming: 3 bases; J trimming: 0 bases; junction bases outside the gene matches: 1.